These T cell receptor beta chains were read from a single sample in a study of cytomegalovirus exposure and HLA in healthy donors. The assay was immunoSEQ multiplex PCR, and TCRdb's table has in-frame clones only and misses some. Its listing shows around 140,000 clones. Sequenced: PBMCs. The receptors come from a male donor in good health and CMV-seronegative. Each CDR3 is given without its conserved first and last residue. D genes are given only for firm matches.

V: TRBV14; J: TRBJ1-1; D: -; CDR3: ASSPGGATEAF
V: TRBV7-9; J: TRBJ2-5; D: -; CDR3: ASSSQETQY
V: TRBV18; J: TRBJ1-2; D: -; CDR3: ASSPNREYGYT
V: TRBV6-1; J: TRBJ1-6; D: -; CDR3: ASSDPGRGVAPLH
V: TRBV7-9; J: TRBJ1-2; D: -; CDR3: ASSLATGGGQIYGYT
V: TRBV29-1; J: TRBJ2-5; D: TRBD2; CDR3: SVEGTSGERETQY
V: TRBV4-1; J: TRBJ1-5; D: -; CDR3: ASSPSPETYSNQPQH
V: TRBV6-5; J: TRBJ1-1; D: -; CDR3: ASSYSQTSNTEAF
V: TRBV2; J: TRBJ2-7; D: -; CDR3: ASKSNLLDRPAEQY
V: TRBV27; J: TRBJ2-3; D: -; CDR3: ASSLRGLVDTQY
V: TRBV30; J: TRBJ2-2; D: -; CDR3: AWSVGDSGELF
V: TRBV18; J: TRBJ2-7; D: -; CDR3: ASSPSSDSYEQY
V: TRBV28; J: TRBJ1-5; D: -; CDR3: ASSLNWGRDQPQH
V: TRBV30; J: TRBJ1-2; D: -; CDR3: AWREGAGTGYT
V: TRBV7-8; J: TRBJ2-7; D: -; CDR3: ASSLGHRAYEQY
V: TRBV7-9; J: TRBJ1-1; D: -; CDR3: ASSSPFEEPEAF
V: TRBV29-1; J: TRBJ2-1; D: TRBD1; CDR3: SVEVVDRGHPYNEQF
V: TRBV9; J: TRBJ2-7; D: -; CDR3: ASSLETGSSYEQY
V: TRBV19; J: TRBJ2-5; D: -; CDR3: ASSIEGGGQETQY
V: TRBV19; J: TRBJ1-5; D: TRBD1; CDR3: ASSSRGHSNQPQH
V: TRBV5-1; J: TRBJ2-2; D: TRBD1; CDR3: ASSLLGQGTGELF
V: TRBV14; J: TRBJ2-1; D: TRBD1; CDR3: ASSQEWTGFYNEQF
V: TRBV19; J: TRBJ1-2; D: TRBD1; CDR3: ASSQRRGQLNYGGYT
V: TRBV23-1; J: TRBJ1-6; D: TRBD1; CDR3: ASSQSRVDRGTKYNSPLH
V: TRBV29-1; J: TRBJ1-2; D: TRBD1; CDR3: SVDTDRAHGYT
V: TRBV27; J: TRBJ1-2; D: TRBD1; CDR3: ASRQRAGQASNDYGYT
V: TRBV9; J: TRBJ2-7; D: -; CDR3: ASSIRDNPYEQY
V: TRBV28; J: TRBJ1-1; D: -; CDR3: ASSLITGTPRAEAF
V: TRBV19; J: TRBJ1-5; D: -; CDR3: ASSIEGGDGNQPQH
V: TRBV9; J: TRBJ1-5; D: TRBD1; CDR3: ASSGTGSQPQH
V: TRBV30; J: TRBJ2-7; D: -; CDR3: AWSVLGTGSAYEQY
V: TRBV4-3; J: TRBJ1-6; D: -; CDR3: ASSQDRSSGSPLH